Sequencing of this T cell receptor beta chain was carried out in a study of cytotoxic CD8 clonotypes in ibrutinib-treated CLL. The CDR3 has 15 residues. Germline loops: CDR1 MNHEY, CDR2 SMNVEV (reference sequence). V was clipped by 7 bases and J by 2 bases, with 17 bases between them. Only in-frame clones appear in the TCRdb table, and some are missing; sequencing was by immunoSEQ multiplex PCR. This table has almost 250,000 clones, around three quarters appearing once. This clone was seen more than once but under ten times. V gene TRBV27 combines with J gene TRBJ1-2; possible D gene TRBD1, 6 bases. This TCR was recovered from a human donor with chronic lymphocytic leukemia. The specimen was PBMCs, collected after 24 months of ibrutinib treatment. This CDR3 reads CASTLAGGRNYGYTF. The DNA for the CDR3 is TGTGCCAGCACCCTAGCCGGGGGCCGAAACTATGGCTACACCTTC.